Shown below are 13 T cell receptor beta chains from a single sample sequenced in a study of regulatory and conventional T cells in RAG deficiency. Conventional CD4+ T cells were sorted from blood as CD25-low CD127-high cells. Assay used: immunoSEQ multiplex PCR; TCRdb lists only in-frame clones, some missing. The table lists around 12,000 clones, 85% to 95% of them singletons. This sample was shared with a second study, whose subject was regulatory T cells. That source notes: The PCR used 52 TRBV and 13 TRBJ primers.

Sequencing input: CD4+ effector T cells sorted from blood. All receptors derive from a human donor in good health.

In its sample, this clone was seen once. V gene TRBV6-4 combines with J gene TRBJ2-5; D not certain. The V and J ends lost 3 bases and 2 bases respectively, with 13 bases between them. The germline V gene has CDR1 MRHNA and CDR2 SNTAGT. CDR3 length: 15 residues. CDR3 amino acids: CASSEPTGSQETQYF. The CDR3 DNA reads as TGTGCCAGCAGTGAGCCGACTGGGTCGCAAGAGACCCAGTACTTC.

The V gene is TRBV5-6, the J gene TRBJ1-2; D possibly corresponds to TRBD1 (5 bases). The V gene's germline CDR1 is SGHDT and CDR2 YYEEEE. This CDR3 contains 13 residues. V shed 2 bases and J shed 2 bases, with 7 bases lying between them. The CDR3 is CASSFNRNYGYTF. The CDR3 bases are TGTGCCAGCAGCTTTAACAGGAACTATGGCTACACCTTC.

This sequence joins TRBV30 and TRBJ2-5; D may be TRBD2 (6 bases). Gene TRBJ2-7 matches the end of the DNA better, so the J call may be wrong. This CDR3 contains 13 residues. The germline gives CDR1 GTSNPN, CDR2 SVGIG (reference sequence). Here the CDR3 reads CAWSPPLAHEQYF. DNA of the CDR3: TGTGCCTGGAGTCCGCCACTAGCCCACGAGCAGTACTTC.

The chain joins TRBV28 to TRBJ2-1; 16 bases agree with TRBD2. Per the germline V gene, CDR1 is MDHEN and CDR2 is SYDVKM. Germline trimming cut 4 bases from V and 5 bases from J; bases unmatched to any gene: 2. CDR3 length: 16 residues. The CDR3 protein is CASSSGTSGGDNEQFF. The CDR3 DNA reads as TGTGCCAGCAGTTCCGGGACTAGCGGGGGGGACAATGAGCAGTTCTTC.

The chain is built from TRBV5-4 and TRBJ1-1; 7 bases line up with TRBD1. Germline-derived CDR1 and CDR2 are SGHNT and YYREEE (reference sequence). Trimming removed 0 bases from V and 8 bases from J; junction bases left unmatched: 7. The CDR3 sequence is 14 residues long. The CDR3 region has the DNA TGTGCCAGCAGCTTGGTTCAGGGGGAGGGCGAAGCTTTCTTT. It specifies CASSLVQGEGEAFF. The full variable domain, its missing parts supplied by reference TRBV5-4 and TRBJ1-1, is ETGVTQSPTHLIKTRGQQVTLRCSSQSGHNTVSWYQQALGQGPQFIFQYYREEENGRGNFPPRFSGLQFPNYSSELNVNALELDDSALYLCASSLVQGEGEAFFGQGTRLTVV.

This chain joins TRBV6-5 and TRBJ1-1; D uncertain. V lost 1 base to trimming and J lost 0 bases, with 3 bases between them. This CDR3 contains 13 residues. CDR1 is MNHEY, CDR2 SVGAGI, per germline. CDR3 nucleotides: TGTGCCAGCAGTTACTTCATGAACACTGAAGCTTTCTTT. Translating it yields CASSYFMNTEAFF.

The V gene is TRBV11-3, the J gene TRBJ2-3; 11 bases fit TRBD2. Germline trimming cut 5 bases from V and 6 bases from J; bases unmatched to any gene: 7. Germline CDR1 is SGHNT and CDR2 is YENEEA. The CDR3 covers 15 residues. The CDR3 sequence: CASSPGLAGPDTQYF. The CDR3 DNA reads as TGTGCCAGCAGCCCAGGACTAGCGGGCCCTGATACGCAGTATTTT.

The V and J genes are TRBV18 and TRBJ1-1; D not certain. Germline V CDR1 and CDR2: KGHSH, LQKENI. V was cut by 8 bases and J by 1 base, with 11 bases left in between. The CDR3 is 13 amino acids. CDR3 sequence reads: CASSLRANTEAFF. The DNA for the CDR3 is TGTGCCAGCAGTTTACGGGCGAACACTGAAGCTTTCTTT.

This clone was found once. The CDR3 sequence: CASSNSDSAQYF. CDR3 DNA: TGTGCCAGCAGCAACTCCGACAGTGCGCAGTATTTT. The chain recombines TRBV7-9 with TRBJ2-3, with D possibly TRBD1 on 5 matching bases. In germline, CDR1 is SEHNR, CDR2 FQNEAQ (reference sequence). With 5 bases removed from V and 10 bases from J, the gap between germline ends came to 13 bases. This CDR3 is built from 12 residues.

The rearrangement uses TRBV5-8 and TRBJ1-1, with a tentative D call TRBD1 (6 bases). Germline V lookup: CDR1 SGHTS, CDR2 YDEGEE. V lost 1 base, J lost 0 bases, and 10 bases lay in between. The CDR3 is 15 residues long. The CDR3 region is CASSLWGAMNTEAFF. DNA for the CDR3: TGTGCCAGCAGCTTGTGGGGGGCCATGAACACTGAAGCTTTCTTT.

V gene TRBV19 combines with J gene TRBJ1-5, with 9 bases lining up with TRBD1. Germline V CDR1 and CDR2: LNHDA, SQIVND (reference sequence). The CDR3 covers 15 residues. V was clipped by 1 base and J by 2 bases; unmatched bases: 0. CDR3 loop: CASSIGDRGNQPQHF. In DNA, the CDR3 is TGTGCCAGTAGTATAGGGGACAGGGGCAATCAGCCCCAGCATTTT.

The V gene is TRBV28, the J gene TRBJ1-1; D is undetermined. CDR3 length equals 13 residues. In germline, CDR1 is MDHEN, CDR2 SYDVKM. Deletions cut 6 bases from V and 1 base from J, with 9 bases between. The CDR3 spells CASSPYTNTEAFF. For the CDR3, the DNA is TGTGCCAGCAGCCCCTACACGAACACTGAAGCTTTCTTT.

In its sample, this clone was seen once. The chain recombines TRBV2 with TRBJ1-2, with TRBD1 matching over 12 bases. The CDR3 is 15 amino acids. Looked up from germline, CDR1 is SNHLY and CDR2 is FYNNEI. Losses at the gene ends were 6 bases for V and 8 bases for J; bases not matched to a gene: 10. In nucleotides, the CDR3 is TGTGCCAGCAGGGACCCGGGACAGGGGGCGAGGGGCTACACCTTC. Translating gives CASRDPGQGARGYTF.